What follows are 3 T cell receptor beta chains derived from one specimen sequenced in a study of metastatic and nonmetastatic thyroid tumors. The entire patient cohort was treatment-naive prior to thyroid surgery. TCRdb re-analyzed the PCR reads using MiXCR. The sample carries over 10,000 clones, around a quarter recorded once. Sequences were obtained from blood. The origin of the receptors is a female donor with papillary thyroid cancer or a benign thyroid nodule (not recorded which). Some clones in this sample may be carry-over from other donors' samples.

In its sample, this clone is medium-sized (0.01 to 0.1%). V usage is TRBV6-1 and J usage is TRBJ2-2, with 8 bases fitting TRBD1. CDR3 length equals 15 residues. The V gene end was trimmed by 8 bases and the J gene end by 0 bases; junction bases not matched to a gene: 5. Germline V gene data show CDR1 as MNHNS and CDR2 as SASEGT. The CDR3 coding sequence is TGTGCCAGCGGCCGACAGGGGACGAACACCGGGGAGCTGTTTTTT. Translating gives CASGRQGTNTGELFF.

This clone was counted at least ten times. V and J are TRBV20-1 and TRBJ2-1, with a tentative D call TRBD2 (6 bases). CDR1 is DFQATT, CDR2 SNEGSKA, per germline (reference sequence). This CDR3 contains 13 residues. Trimming pared 2 bases from V and 10 bases from J, leaving 15 bases between. The CDR3 region is CSARPTSSGEQFF. The CDR3 DNA follows: TGCAGTGCTAGACCGACTAGTTCTGGAGAGCAGTTCTTC.

This clone was observed at least ten times. The V gene is TRBV4-1, the J gene TRBJ2-3; D not certain. The CDR3 has 13 amino acids. Trimming removed 2 bases from V and 8 bases from J, with 11 bases in between. CDR1 is MGHRA, CDR2 YSYEKL, per germline. Here the CDR3 DNA reads TGCGCCAGCAGCCAAAGCCGAACGTCTACGCAGTATTTT. This translates into CASSQSRTSTQYF.